This is a list of T cell receptor beta chains from one sample in a study of blood T cell repertoires in COVID-19. Repertoires were generated with immunoSEQ multiplex PCR, while TCRdb's copy carries only in-frame clones and drops some. The data hold about 170,000 clones, with around four fifths observed a single time. The sample taken for sequencing was peripheral blood. These receptors all come from a woman in her seventies with COVID-19, enrolled during active disease. Each CDR3 is given with its conserved first and last residue. Each record gives: V gene, clone size, J gene, D gene, CDR3 DNA, CDR3 protein. A D gene is named only where the DNA matches it firmly. Only some rows state a clone size, as once, few, many or a class for expanded clones.

TRBV28,.,TRBJ1-2,TRBD1,TGTGCCAGCAGTTCAGACAGGGTATTCGGCTACACCTTC,CASSSDRVFGYTF
TRBV28,.,TRBJ1-5,TRBD1,TGTGCCAGCAGCCGGGGACAGGGGAAAACCAATCAGCCCCAGCATTTT,CASSRGQGKTNQPQHF
TRBV6-5,.,TRBJ2-2,.,TGTGCCAGCAGTTACCGTCAGGGGAACACCGGGGAGCTGTTTTTT,CASSYRQGNTGELFF
TRBV2,.,TRBJ1-4,TRBD1,TGTGCCAGCAGGGGGATGACAGGGCCTAATGAAAAACTGTTTTTT,CASRGMTGPNEKLFF
TRBV10-2,.,TRBJ2-1,TRBD2,TGCGCCAGCAGCGCATTAGCGGGGGGGCCGCTGGATGAGCAGTTCTTC,CASSALAGGPLDEQFF
TRBV28,.,TRBJ2-1,TRBD2,TGTGCCAGCAGTTTACGTGGACTAGCGTCCTACAATGAGCAGTTCTTC,CASSLRGLASYNEQFF
TRBV9,.,TRBJ1-2,TRBD1,TGTGCCAGCAGCCCCGGACAGGACGACTATGGCTACACCTTC,CASSPGQDDYGYTF
TRBV28,.,TRBJ2-3,TRBD2,TGTGCCAGCAGCTTTGTTAGCGGGGGGGACACAGATACGCAGTATTTT,CASSFVSGGDTDTQYF
TRBV5-1,.,TRBJ1-6,.,TGCGCCAGCAGCTTTTCAGACGGCCCCAGGTCACCCCTCCACTTT,CASSFSDGPRSPLHF
TRBV19,once,TRBJ2-5,.,TGTGCCAGTAGGACCCGAGCGGGTATGGAGACCCAGTACTTC,CASRTRAGMETQYF
TRBV12-3/TRBV12-4,few,TRBJ2-1,TRBD1,TGTGCCAGCAGTACAACAGGGGGCGATGAGCAGTTCTTC,CASSTTGGDEQFF
TRBV27,few,TRBJ2-5,.,TGTGCCAGCAGTTCTCAGGGGTGGGGGACCCAGTACTTC,CASSSQGWGTQYF
TRBV27,.,TRBJ1-2,TRBD1,TGTGCCAGCAGGACAACAGGGGGCAACTATGGCTACACCTTC,CASRTTGGNYGYTF
TRBV7-9,.,TRBJ2-1,.,TGTGCCAGCAGCTTTTTGGGAGATGGGTTGGGTGAGCAGTTCTTC,CASSFLGDGLGEQFF
TRBV5-1,.,TRBJ1-1,.,TGCGCCAGCAGCTTGGGACATCCGAACACTGAAGCTTTCTTT,CASSLGHPNTEAFF
TRBV19,once,TRBJ1-1,.,TGTGCCAGTAGCAAACGAACAGGGTTGGGGAACACTGAAGCTTTCTTT,CASSKRTGLGNTEAFF
TRBV6-5,.,TRBJ1-6,TRBD1,TGTGCCACTCGGACAGGAAATTCACCCCTCCACTTT,CATRTGNSPLHF
TRBV30,once,TRBJ2-1,.,TGTGCCTGGAGTACCCTGTGGCATGAGCAGTTCTTC,CAWSTLWHEQFF
TRBV3-1/TRBV3-2,.,TRBJ2-2,.,TGTGCCAGCAGGCGCGGGGCGAACACCGGGGAGCTGTTTTTT,CASRRGANTGELFF
TRBV7-3,few,TRBJ1-5,.,TGTGCCAGCAGCTTAACCAGGGATCAGCCCCAGCATTTT,CASSLTRDQPQHF